This T cell receptor (beta chain) emerged from a study of blood T cell repertoires in COVID-19. Germline-derived CDR1 and CDR2 are GTSNPN and SVGIG (reference sequence). The J segment lost 2 bases and the V segment lost 1 base, leaving 8 bases of the junction unmatched. This CDR3 is 16 amino acids long. The cohort comprised adults aged roughly 18 to 95 years residing in approximately 25 US areas. Participants' own reports of clinical history determined their cohort assignment. Symptom resolution, clearance, or two negative PCRs marked donors in Cohort 3 as recovered. Sequencing was performed with immunoSEQ multiplex PCR; in TCRdb, only in-frame clones are kept and a portion is missing. The data hold about 310,000 clones, with around 91% observed a single time. This clone was seen only once.

The rearrangement uses TRBV30 and TRBJ2-7; TRBD1 aligns across 10 bases. Sequencing was done on a sample of PBMCs or T cells enriched from blood (not recorded which). The receptor was isolated from a woman aged 35 to 49 who had recovered from COVID-19. CDR3 sequence: CAWSGWGTGVTYEQYF. DNA of the CDR3: TGTGCCTGGAGTGGTTGGGGGACAGGGGTAACCTACGAGCAGTACTTC.